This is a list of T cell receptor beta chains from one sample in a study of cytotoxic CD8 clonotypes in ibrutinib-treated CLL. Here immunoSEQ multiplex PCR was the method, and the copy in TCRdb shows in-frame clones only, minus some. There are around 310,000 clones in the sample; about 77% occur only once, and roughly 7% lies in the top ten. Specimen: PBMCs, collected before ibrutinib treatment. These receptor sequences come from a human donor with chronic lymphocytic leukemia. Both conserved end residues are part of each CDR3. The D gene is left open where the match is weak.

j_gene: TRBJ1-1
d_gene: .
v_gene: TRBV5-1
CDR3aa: CASSPRGTEAFF

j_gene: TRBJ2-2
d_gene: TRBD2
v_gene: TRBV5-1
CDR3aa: CASSPYLASGPTGELFF

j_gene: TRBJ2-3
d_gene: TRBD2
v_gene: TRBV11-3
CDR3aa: CASSEGLAASTDTQYF

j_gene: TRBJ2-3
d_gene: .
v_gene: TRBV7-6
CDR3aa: CASSLRDSTDTQYF

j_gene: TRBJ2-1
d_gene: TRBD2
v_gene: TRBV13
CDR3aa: CASSLDSAGGLYNEQFF

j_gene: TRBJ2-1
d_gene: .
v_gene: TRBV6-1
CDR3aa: CASNQYSNEQFF

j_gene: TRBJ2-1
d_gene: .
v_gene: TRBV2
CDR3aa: CASSQLEVEQFF

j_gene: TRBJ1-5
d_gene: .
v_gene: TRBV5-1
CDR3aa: CASSFQSGDQPQHF

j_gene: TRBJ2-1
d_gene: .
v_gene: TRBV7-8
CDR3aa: CASSPGPTSYNEQFF

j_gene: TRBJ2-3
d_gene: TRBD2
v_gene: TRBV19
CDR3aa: CASSTGTSGHTDTQYF

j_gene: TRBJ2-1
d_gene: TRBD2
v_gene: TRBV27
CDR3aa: CASSSLSGRLNNEQFF

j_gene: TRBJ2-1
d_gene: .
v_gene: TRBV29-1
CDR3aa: CSVRGYSYNEQFF

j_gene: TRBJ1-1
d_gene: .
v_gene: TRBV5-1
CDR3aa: CASSLTSGNTEAFF

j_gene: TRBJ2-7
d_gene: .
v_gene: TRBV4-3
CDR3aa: CASSQYVTAWGYEQYF

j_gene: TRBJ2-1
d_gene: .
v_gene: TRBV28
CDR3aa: CASDSVYNEQFF

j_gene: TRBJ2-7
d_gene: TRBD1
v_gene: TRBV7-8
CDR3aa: CASSLGGTGSYEQYF

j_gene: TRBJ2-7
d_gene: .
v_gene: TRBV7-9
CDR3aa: CASSLIRDDEQYF

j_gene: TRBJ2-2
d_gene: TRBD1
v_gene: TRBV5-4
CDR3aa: CASSPLGTGGGTGELFF

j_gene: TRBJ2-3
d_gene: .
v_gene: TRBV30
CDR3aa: CAWSVRRTSASTDTQYF

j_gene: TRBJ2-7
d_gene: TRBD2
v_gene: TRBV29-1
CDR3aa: CSVTSGRAFEQYF

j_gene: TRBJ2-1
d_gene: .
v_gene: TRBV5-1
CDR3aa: CASSLAFGLGTYNEQFF

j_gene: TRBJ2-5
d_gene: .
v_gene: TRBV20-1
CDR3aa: CSARPQETQYF

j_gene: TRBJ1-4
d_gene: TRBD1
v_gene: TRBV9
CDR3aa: CASSGRGQSYEKLFF

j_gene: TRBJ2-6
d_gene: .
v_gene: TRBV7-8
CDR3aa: CASSWEVGAGANVLTF

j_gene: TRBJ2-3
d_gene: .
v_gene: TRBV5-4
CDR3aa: CASRVGTQSSTDTQYF

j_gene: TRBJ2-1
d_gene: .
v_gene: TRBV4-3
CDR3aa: CASSPGPYNEQFF

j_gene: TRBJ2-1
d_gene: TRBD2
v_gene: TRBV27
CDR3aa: CASSFGGGAYNEQFF

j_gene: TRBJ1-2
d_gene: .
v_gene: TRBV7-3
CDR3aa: CASSLGVTSYGYTF

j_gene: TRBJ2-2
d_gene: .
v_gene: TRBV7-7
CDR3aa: CASRSTETANTGELFF

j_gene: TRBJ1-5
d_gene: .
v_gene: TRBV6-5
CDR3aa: CASSYGGSTQPQHF

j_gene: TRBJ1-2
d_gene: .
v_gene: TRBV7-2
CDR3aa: CASSAQGNYGYTF

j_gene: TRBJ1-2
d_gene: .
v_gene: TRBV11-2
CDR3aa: CASSYSEGAHYGYTF

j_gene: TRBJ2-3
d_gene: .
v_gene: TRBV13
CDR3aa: CASSLGGGGTDTQYF

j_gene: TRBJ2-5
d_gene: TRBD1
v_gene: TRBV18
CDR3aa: CASSHNRDRAQETQYF

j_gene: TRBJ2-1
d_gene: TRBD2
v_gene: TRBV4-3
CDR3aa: CASSLGLAAIYNEQFF

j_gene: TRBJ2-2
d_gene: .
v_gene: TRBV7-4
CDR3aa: CASPLDHQTAPNTGELFF

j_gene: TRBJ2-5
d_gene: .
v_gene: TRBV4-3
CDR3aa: CASSTRGPAREETQYF

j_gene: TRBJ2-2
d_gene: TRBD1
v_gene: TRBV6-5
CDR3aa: CASSYSQGAGELFF

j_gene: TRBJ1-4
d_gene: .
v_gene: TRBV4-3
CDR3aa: CASSQELSTATNEKLFF

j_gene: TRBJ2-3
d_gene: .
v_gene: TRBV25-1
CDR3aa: CASSEPTGMGTDTQYF

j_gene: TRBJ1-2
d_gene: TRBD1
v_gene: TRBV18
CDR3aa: CASSPQGTGSRYTF

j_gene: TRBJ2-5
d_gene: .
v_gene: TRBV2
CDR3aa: CASSESLGPQYF

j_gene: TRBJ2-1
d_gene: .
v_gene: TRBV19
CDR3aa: CASSISPPGSEQFF

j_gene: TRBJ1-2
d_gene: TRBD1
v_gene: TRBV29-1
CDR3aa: CSLRPGQQEGYGYTF

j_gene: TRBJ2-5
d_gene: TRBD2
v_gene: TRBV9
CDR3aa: CASSATMRGEETQYF

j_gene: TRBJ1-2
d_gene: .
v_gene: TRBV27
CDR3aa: CASRSISANYGYTF

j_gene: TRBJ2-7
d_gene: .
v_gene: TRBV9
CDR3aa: CASSADYDNDEQYF

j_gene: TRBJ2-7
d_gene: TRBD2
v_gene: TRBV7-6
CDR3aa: CASSFRGSGLTYEQYF

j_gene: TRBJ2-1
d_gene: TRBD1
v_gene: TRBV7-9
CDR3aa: CASSPKEWDRVPYNEQFF

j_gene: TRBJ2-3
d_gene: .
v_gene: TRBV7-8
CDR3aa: CASSSPGADTQYF

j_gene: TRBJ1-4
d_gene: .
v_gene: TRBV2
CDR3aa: CASFPQGNEKLFF

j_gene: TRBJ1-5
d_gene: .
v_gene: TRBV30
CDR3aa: CAWSVDRNQPQHF

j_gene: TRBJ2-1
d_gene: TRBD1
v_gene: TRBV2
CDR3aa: CASRRTGGLDEQFF

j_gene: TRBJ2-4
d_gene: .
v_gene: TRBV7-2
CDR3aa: CASSLATKNIQYF